The present entry profiles one TCR beta chain with its context. Germline values: CDR1 SGHRS, CDR2 YFSETQ. The CDR3 loop spans 13 amino acids. V lost 0 bases, J lost 11 bases, and 14 bases lay in between. MiXCR, applied by TCRdb to the 5' RACE reads, yields one record per CDR3 protein. The data hold under 85,000 distinct CDR3 sequences, with 10% to 13% observed a single time. These data originate in a study of neurological immune-mediated disorders. The chain employs TRBV5-1 and TRBJ1-1, with D unclear. The source material was PBMCs. The receptor's source is a man in his forties in good health. The CDR3 sequence: CASSLGKDGSAFF. DNA of the CDR3: TGCGCCAGCAGCTTGGGTAAAGATGGATCCGCTTTCTTT.